This TCR beta chain originates from a study of radiotherapy plus CTLA-4 blockade in lung cancer. Study background: With 30% to 40% of patients having disease control, objective responses were seen in under 20%.

Chemo-refractory metastatic non-small-cell lung cancer patients received focal radiation with ipilimumab CTLA-4 blockade. Points from the study as a whole: With interferon-beta, early dynamics of blood T cell clones were reported to best predict response. After radiotherapy and ipilimumab, tumor-derived clones expanded in peripheral blood.

TCRdb's copy holds only in-frame clones and misses some; the assay was immunoSEQ multiplex PCR. The sample includes 35,000 to 45,000 clones, around 70% of them seen just once. With regard to this clone: Its specificity is unknown.

Trimming took 5 bases from V and 2 from J; bases not matched to a gene: 6. Germline-derived CDR1 and CDR2 are SGHNT and YENEEA. This CDR3 has 15 amino acids. The chain carries TRBV11-3 and TRBJ2-1, with 7 nucleotides matching TRBD1. This material consisted of peripheral blood, taken from a patient treated with radiotherapy plus ipilimumab. The clonotype comes from a human donor with non-small cell lung cancer who had stable disease on radiotherapy plus ipilimumab. In DNA, the CDR3 is TGTGCCAGCAGCCCACGACAGGGCACCTACAATGAGCAGTTCTTC. Translation gives CASSPRQGTYNEQFF.